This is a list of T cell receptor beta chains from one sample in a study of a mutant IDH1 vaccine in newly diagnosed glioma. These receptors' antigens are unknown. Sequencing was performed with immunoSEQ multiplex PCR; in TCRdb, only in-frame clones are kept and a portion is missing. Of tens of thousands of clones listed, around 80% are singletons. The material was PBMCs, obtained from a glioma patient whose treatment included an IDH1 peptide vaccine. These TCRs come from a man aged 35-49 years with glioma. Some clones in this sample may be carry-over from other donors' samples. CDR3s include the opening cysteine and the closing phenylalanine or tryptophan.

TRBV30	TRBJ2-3	CAWSVGSGGSDTQYF
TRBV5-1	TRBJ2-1	CASSGLYNEQFF
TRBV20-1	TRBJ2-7	CSARSGGEQYF
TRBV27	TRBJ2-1	CASSFPAGEQFF
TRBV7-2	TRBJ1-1	CASSLVRNTEAFF
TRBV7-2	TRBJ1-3	CASSFTGETGNTIYF
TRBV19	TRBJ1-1	CASSMNRASIYTEAFF
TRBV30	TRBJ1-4	CAWSAPRRTVRYEKLFF
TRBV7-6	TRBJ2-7	CASSSGRQGLDYEQYF
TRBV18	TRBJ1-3	CASSLPLVGLGNTIYF
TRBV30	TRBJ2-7	CAWSVHGYFYEQYF
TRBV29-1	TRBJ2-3	CSVCTISTDTQYF
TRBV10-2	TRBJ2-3	CASSVFAGSRTDTQYF
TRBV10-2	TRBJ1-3	CASRDRGASGNTIYF
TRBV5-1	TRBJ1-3	CASSLGQRTGNTIYF
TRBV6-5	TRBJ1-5	CASRKGQYSNQPQHF
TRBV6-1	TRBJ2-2	CASSEGVNTGELFF
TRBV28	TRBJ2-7	CASIGGGQGLSYEQYF
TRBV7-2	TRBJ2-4	CASRALGGPWGNIQYF
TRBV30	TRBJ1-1	CAWSPGTGTTEAFF
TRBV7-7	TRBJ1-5	CASSSPAGTGDNQPQHF
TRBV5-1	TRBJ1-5	CASSISDGNQPQHF
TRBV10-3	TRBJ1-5	CAISRGQGIEPQHF
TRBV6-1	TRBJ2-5	CASSESTMGETQYF
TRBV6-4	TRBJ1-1	CASRAQPGNTEAFF
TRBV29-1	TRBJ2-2	CSVGGGSFTGELFF
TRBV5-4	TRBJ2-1	CASSSLGGGPYNEQFF
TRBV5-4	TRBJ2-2	CAIPSGTGNTGELFF
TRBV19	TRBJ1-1	CASIKFMNTEAFF
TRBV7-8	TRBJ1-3	CASSLDAVYSGNTIYF
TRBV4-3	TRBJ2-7	CASSKGSGQGYEQYF
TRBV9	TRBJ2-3	CASSATGTAGDTQYF
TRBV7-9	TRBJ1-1	CASSPIWVNTEAFF
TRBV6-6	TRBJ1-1	CASSYVRGQQAFF
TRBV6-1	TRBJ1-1	CASQDRVTNTEAFF
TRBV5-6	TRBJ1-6	CASSLPGGRDNSPLHF
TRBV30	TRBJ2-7	CAWSVPSGGSNEQYF
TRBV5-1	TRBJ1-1	CASSLRGGARRTGTEAFF
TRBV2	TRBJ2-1	CASSGPASGGAEQFF
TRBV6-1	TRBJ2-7	CASRPPGQYIYEQYF
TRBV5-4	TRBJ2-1	CASSRELVGEQFF
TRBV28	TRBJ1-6	CASRRQGARNSPLHF
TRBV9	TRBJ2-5	CASSVGPWQETQYF
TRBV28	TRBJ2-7	CASTVGRNYEQYF
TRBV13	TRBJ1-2	CASSSKTQSYGYTF
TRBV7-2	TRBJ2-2	CASRPGPVAGELFF
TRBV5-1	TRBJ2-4	CASSATGTSENIQYF
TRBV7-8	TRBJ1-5	CASSLEKAQPQHF
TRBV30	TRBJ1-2	CACWGQLLNYGYTF
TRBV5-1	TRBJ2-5	CASSFSPQRQMVVEYF
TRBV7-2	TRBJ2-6	CASRLFKPGANVLTF
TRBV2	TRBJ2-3	CASSVERADTQYF
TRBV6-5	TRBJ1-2	CASSYSSRGIYGYTF
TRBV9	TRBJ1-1	CASSVASGAARGAFF
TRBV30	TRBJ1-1	CAWSPRGSVDTEAFF
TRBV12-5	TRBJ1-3	CASGPGGSGNTIYF
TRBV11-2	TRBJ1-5	CASSLDRQGNQPQHF
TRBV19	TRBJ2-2	CASRGTATGELFF
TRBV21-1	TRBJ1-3	CASSNRDSHSGNTIYF
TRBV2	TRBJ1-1	CASRPQVTEAFF